Listed here are 22 T cell receptor beta chains from one sample, sequenced in a study of shared clonotypes between healthy human individuals (dated by TCRdb to about 2020). The library was prepared using the immunoSEQ multiplex PCR assay. TCRdb limited this immuneACCESS table to in-frame rearrangements with V and J called. A share of clones is missing; checked studies link under half to unresolved V genes, and the rest is unexplained. This sample gives about 490,000 clones in total; roughly 85% of them show up just once. In total, the top ten clones hold roughly 12% of the sample. Sequenced: PBMCs. The receptors were gathered from a woman in her 40s in good health. Some clones in this sample may be carry-over from other donors' samples.

The DNA for the CDR3 is TGTGCCAGCAGCTGGACAGGGGGTATTGACACTGAAGCTTTCTTT. Encoded protein: CASSWTGGIDTEAFF. The J gene is TRBJ1-1, the V gene TRBV6-6; 10 bases fit TRBD1. The CDR3 consists of 15 residues. J gave up 3 bases and V 6 bases, and 7 bases lay outside the gene matches. Germline CDR1 MNHNY, CDR2 SVGAGI (reference sequence).

The CDR3 DNA is TGTGCCAGCAGTCCCGGGACTAGCGGATACGAGCAGTACTTC. The encoded protein is CASSPGTSGYEQYF. This chain links TRBV6-1 with TRBJ2-7; 11 nucleotides match TRBD2. From germline, CDR1 is MNHNS and CDR2 SASEGT. The V gene end was trimmed by 5 bases and the J gene end by 4 bases; junction bases not matched to a gene: 4. This CDR3 has 14 residues.

The CDR3 loop reads CATSRDGTGSYGYTF. The CDR3 nucleotides are TGTGCCACCAGCAGAGATGGGACGGGTAGCTATGGCTACACCTTC. This chain joins TRBV15 and TRBJ1-2; D may be TRBD1 (5 bases). V lost 0 bases to trimming and J lost 4 bases, with 12 bases between them. The germline CDR1 and CDR2 sequences are LNHNV and YYDKDF (reference sequence). The CDR3 sequence is 15 residues long.

The genes are TRBV5-1 and TRBJ2-3, with 7 positions matching TRBD1. Germline V gene lookup returns CDR1 SGHRS and CDR2 YFSETQ. The CDR3 runs to 14 residues. Unmatched junction bases numbered 5, after V lost 4 bases and J lost 3 bases. This CDR3 reads CASSIGQVTDTQYF. CDR3 nucleotide sequence: TGCGCCAGCAGCATAGGACAGGTGACAGATACGCAGTATTTT.

The CDR3 here is CASSFSRGSTEAFF. As DNA, the CDR3 is TGTGCCAGCAGCTTTTCTAGGGGGAGCACTGAAGCTTTCTTT. The V call is TRBV11-2, the J call TRBJ1-1, with D tentatively TRBD1 (6 bases). Germline V gene sequence: CDR1 SGHAT, CDR2 FQNNGV. Trimming cost V 3 bases and J 4 bases, with 12 bases left between them. The CDR3 has 14 residues.

The chain recombines TRBV7-9 with TRBJ1-4, with no clear D. Germline CDR1 reads SEHNR; CDR2 reads FQNEAQ (reference sequence). The CDR3 runs to 15 residues. Trimming stripped 3 bases from V and 6 bases from J, with 14 bases between. Written as DNA, the CDR3 is TGTGCCAGCAGCTTTTTCGGTCAGGCGGATGAAAAACTGTTTTTT. Protein sequence: CASSFFGQADEKLFF.

V gene TRBV7-8 combines with J gene TRBJ2-1; D gene uncertain. The CDR3 contains 13 residues. The germline V gene has CDR1 SGHVS and CDR2 FQNEAQ. Trimming removed 0 bases from V and 7 bases from J, with 7 bases in between. CDR3 DNA sequence: TGTGCCAGCAGCTTAGCTCTGGGGAATGAGCAGTTCTTC. Protein product: CASSLALGNEQFF. The variable domain in full, completed from reference TRBV7-8 and TRBJ2-1, reads GAGVSQSPRYKVAKRGQDVALRCDPISGHVSLFWYQQALGQGPEFLTYFQNEAQLDKSGLPSDRFFAERPEGSVSTLKIQRTQQEDSAVYLCASSLALGNEQFFGPGTRLTVL.

The gene calls are TRBV7-2 and TRBJ1-2; TRBD1 agrees at 8 bases. The CDR3 is made up of 14 amino acids. CDR1 is SGHTA, CDR2 FQGNSA, per germline. Trimming at V came to 5 bases and at J to 7 bases, leaving 9 bases not matched to a gene. CDR3 DNA sequence: TGTGCCAGCAGCCAAGACAGGGGTGGGTCTGGCTACACCTTC. Protein product: CASSQDRGGSGYTF.

The V call is TRBV25-1, the J call TRBJ2-5; 7 nucleotides agree with TRBD1. The DNA matches TRBJ2-7 better at its end, which makes the J call doubtful. In germline, CDR1 is MGHDK, CDR2 SYGVNS. The CDR3 runs to 12 residues. DNA for the CDR3: TGTGCCAGCATGGGACAGAACTACGAGCAGTACTTC. It specifies CASMGQNYEQYF.

The chain combines TRBV28 with TRBJ2-1, with D unclear. Trimming removed 6 bases at V and 6 bases at J, with 9 bases between. Germline CDR1 is MDHEN and CDR2 is SYDVKM. This CDR3 comprises 12 residues. The CDR3 loop is CASRQLGNEQFF. CDR3 coding DNA: TGTGCCAGCAGGCAATTGGGCAATGAGCAGTTCTTC.

The sample holds a few counts of this clone. The V and J genes are TRBV19 and TRBJ1-1; D unclear. This CDR3 spans 15 amino acids. CDR1 is LNHDA and CDR2 is SQIVND in the germline V gene (reference sequence). Trimming left V 9 bases short and J 0 bases short, with 17 bases between. CDR3 protein: CASSGVNVMNTEAFF. The CDR3, as DNA: TGTGCCAGCTCCGGGGTAAATGTCATGAACACTGAAGCTTTCTTT.

This chain links TRBV19 with TRBJ2-1, with D hard to call. Germline V lookup: CDR1 LNHDA, CDR2 SQIVND (reference sequence). The CDR3 sequence is 13 residues long. Between the trimmed V and J ends, which lost 3 bases and 4 bases, there was a span of 7 bases. CDR3 sequence reads: CASSMRRYNEQFF. As DNA, the CDR3 is TGTGCCAGTAGTATGCGCCGGTACAATGAGCAGTTCTTC. The full variable domain, completed using reference TRBV19 and TRBJ2-1, is DGGITQSPKYLFRKEGQNVTLSCEQNLNHDAMYWYRQDPGQGLRLIYYSQIVNDFQKGDIAEGYSVSREKKESFPLTVTSAQKNPTAFYLCASSMRRYNEQFFGPGTRLTVL.

This clone was recorded once. The rearrangement links TRBV28 to TRBJ2-7; 9 bases fit TRBD2. The CDR3 runs to 16 residues. Germline CDR1 reads MDHEN; CDR2 reads SYDVKM. J lost 0 bases, V lost 3 bases, and 6 bases had no gene match. Here the CDR3 reads CASSFLSGSSSYEQYF. CDR3 coding DNA: TGTGCCAGCAGTTTCCTTAGCGGGAGTTCCTCCTACGAGCAGTACTTC.

The chain recombines TRBV6-5 with TRBJ2-5; 11 nucleotides match TRBD2. This CDR3 has 14 amino acids. J was trimmed by 5 bases and V by 6 bases; bases with no gene match: 5. The germline CDR1 and CDR2 sequences are MNHEY and SVGAGI. This CDR3 is CASRRLAGHETQYF. Written as DNA, the CDR3 is TGTGCCAGCAGACGACTAGCGGGACACGAGACCCAGTACTTC.

The chain is built from TRBV5-1 and TRBJ2-3; the D gene is possibly TRBD2 (5 bases). V lost 0 bases and J lost 1, with 9 bases in between. Germline lookup yields CDR1 SGHRS and CDR2 YFSETQ. The CDR3 is made up of 15 amino acids. The CDR3 loop reads CASSLVGDGTDTQYF. DNA for the CDR3: TGCGCCAGCAGCTTGGTGGGAGACGGCACAGATACGCAGTATTTT.

The V call is TRBV19, the J call TRBJ1-2; possible D gene TRBD1, 6 bases. V gave up 5 bases and J gave up 7 bases, with 14 bases separating them. Germline CDR1 LNHDA, CDR2 SQIVND (reference sequence). There are 13 residues in the CDR3. The CDR3: CASSQPGVFGYTF. The CDR3 DNA sequence: TGTGCCAGTAGTCAGCCAGGGGTTTTTGGCTACACCTTC.

This sequence joins TRBV19 and TRBJ2-1; TRBD2 matches at 13 bases. Trimming at V came to 4 bases and at J to 6 bases, leaving 3 bases not matched to a gene. CDR1 is LNHDA and CDR2 is SQIVND in the germline V gene (reference sequence). The CDR3 is made up of 15 amino acids. The CDR3 region is CASSRTSGSGNEQFF. The DNA of the CDR3 is TGTGCCAGTAGTAGGACTAGCGGGAGCGGCAATGAGCAGTTCTTC.

This chain links TRBV10-3 with TRBJ1-1; D gene uncertain. This CDR3 is built from 12 residues. V was trimmed by 6 bases and J by 0 bases, leaving 5 bases between them. CDR1 is ENHRY, CDR2 SYGVKD, per germline. The CDR3 protein is CAIRGVNTEAFF. The CDR3 DNA sequence: TGTGCCATCAGGGGAGTGAACACTGAAGCTTTCTTT.

The J gene is TRBJ2-3, the V gene TRBV5-1; D gene unclear. Germline CDR1 SGHRS, CDR2 YFSETQ. Trimming left V 0 bases short and J 2 bases short, with 4 bases between. The CDR3 contains 13 residues. Here the CDR3 DNA reads TGCGCCAGCAGCTTGGAATACACAGATACGCAGTATTTT. Translation gives CASSLEYTDTQYF.

The chain joins TRBV28 to TRBJ2-5; 7 bases line up with TRBD1. With V trimmed by 5 bases and J by 5 bases, 8 bases remained unmatched. Per the germline V gene, CDR1 is MDHEN and CDR2 is SYDVKM. CDR3 length: 14 residues. This chain's CDR3 is CASSPGQVRETQYF. The CDR3 nucleotides are TGTGCCAGCAGTCCTGGACAGGTTCGGGAGACCCAGTACTTC.

Comment on this clone: This may be a read error: a much more frequent sequence differs by one nucleotide. The same CDR3 is also encoded by other DNA sequences in this sample. V gene TRBV2 combines with J gene TRBJ2-7; D gene uncertain. Germline V lookup: CDR1 SNHLY, CDR2 FYNNEI. The CDR3 is 12 residues long. The CDR3 region is CASSELPYEQYF. The CDR3 DNA reads as TGTGCAAGCAGTGAGTTGCCCTACGAGCAGTACTTC.

V usage is TRBV6-5 and J usage is TRBJ2-3, with TRBD2 identical over 10 bases. CDR1 MNHEY and CDR2 SVGAGI come from the germline V gene. Trimming took 5 bases from V and 9 from J; bases not matched to a gene: 8. CDR3 length: 14 amino acids. The CDR3 is CASSKLAGGRTQYF. The CDR3 DNA reads as TGTGCCAGCAGTAAGTTAGCGGGAGGACGAACGCAGTATTTT.